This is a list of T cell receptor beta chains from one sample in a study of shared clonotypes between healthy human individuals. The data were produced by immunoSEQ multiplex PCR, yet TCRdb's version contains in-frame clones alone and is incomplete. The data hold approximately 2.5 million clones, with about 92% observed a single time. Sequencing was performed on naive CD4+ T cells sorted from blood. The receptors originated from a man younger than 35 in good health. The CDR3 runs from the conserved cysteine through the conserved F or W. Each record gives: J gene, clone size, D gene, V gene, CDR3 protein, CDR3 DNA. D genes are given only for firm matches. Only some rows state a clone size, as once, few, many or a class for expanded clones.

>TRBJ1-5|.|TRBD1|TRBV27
CASSLSQGAGQPQHF
TGTGCCAGCAGTTTATCCCAGGGGGCTGGTCAGCCCCAGCATTTT
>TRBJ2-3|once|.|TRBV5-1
CASSEGTTDTQYF
TGCGCCAGCAGCGAGGGGACCACAGATACGCAGTATTTT
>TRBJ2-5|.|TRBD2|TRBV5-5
CASSLTGTSGGSETQYF
TGTGCCAGCAGCTTGACCGGGACTAGCGGGGGGTCGGAGACCCAGTACTTC
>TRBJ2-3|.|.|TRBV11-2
CASSLGVGGSLDTQYF
TGTGCCAGCAGCTTAGGCGTGGGAGGATCCCTGGATACGCAGTATTTT
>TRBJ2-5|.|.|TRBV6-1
CASKEGARFQETQYF
TGTGCCAGCAAGGAGGGTGCGAGGTTTCAAGAGACCCAGTACTTC
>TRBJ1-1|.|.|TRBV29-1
CSANVDSNTEAFF
TGCAGCGCCAATGTAGACAGTAACACTGAAGCTTTCTTT
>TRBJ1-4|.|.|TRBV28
CASSLVEGNEKLFF
TGTGCCAGCAGTTTGGTGGAGGGCAATGAAAAACTGTTTTTT
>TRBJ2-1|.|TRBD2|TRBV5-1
CASSLELAGGSEQFF
TGCGCCAGCAGCTTGGAGCTAGCGGGAGGGAGTGAGCAGTTCTTC
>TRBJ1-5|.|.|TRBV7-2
CASSLAGWGQRDNQPQHF
TGTGCCAGCAGCTTAGCGGGGTGGGGACAACGGGACAATCAGCCCCAGCATTTT
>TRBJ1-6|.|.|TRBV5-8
CASSQRLVAGNSPLHF
TGTGCCAGCAGCCAAAGACTGGTAGCGGGTAATTCACCCCTCCACTTT
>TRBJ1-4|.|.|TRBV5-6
CASSLRGSTNEKLFF
TGTGCCAGCAGCTTGCGGGGGTCAACTAATGAAAAACTGTTTTTT
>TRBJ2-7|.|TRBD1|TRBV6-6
CASRTGTGGYEQYF
TGTGCCAGCCGTACCGGGACAGGGGGTTACGAGCAGTACTTC
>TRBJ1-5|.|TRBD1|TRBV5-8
CASSPGQGGNQPQHF
TGTGCCAGCAGCCCGGGACAGGGAGGCAATCAGCCCCAGCATTTT